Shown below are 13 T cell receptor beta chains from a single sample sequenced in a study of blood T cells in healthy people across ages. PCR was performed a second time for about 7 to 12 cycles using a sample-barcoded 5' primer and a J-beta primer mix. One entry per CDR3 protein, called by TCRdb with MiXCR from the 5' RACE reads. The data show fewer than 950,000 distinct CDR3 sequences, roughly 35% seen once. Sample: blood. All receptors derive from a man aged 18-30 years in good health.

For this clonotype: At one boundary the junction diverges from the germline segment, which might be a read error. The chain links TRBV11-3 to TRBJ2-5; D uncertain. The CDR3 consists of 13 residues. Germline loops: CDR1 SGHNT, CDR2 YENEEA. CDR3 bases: TGTGCCGGCAGCTTAGCCTACCGAGAGACCCAGTACTTC. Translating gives CAGSLAYRETQYF.

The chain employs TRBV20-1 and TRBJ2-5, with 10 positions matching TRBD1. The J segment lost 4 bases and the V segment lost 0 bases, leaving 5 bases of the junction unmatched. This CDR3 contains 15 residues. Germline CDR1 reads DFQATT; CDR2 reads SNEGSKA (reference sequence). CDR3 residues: CSARDSTGGSETQYF. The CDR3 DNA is TGCAGTGCTAGAGATTCGACAGGGGGCTCAGAGACCCAGTACTTC.

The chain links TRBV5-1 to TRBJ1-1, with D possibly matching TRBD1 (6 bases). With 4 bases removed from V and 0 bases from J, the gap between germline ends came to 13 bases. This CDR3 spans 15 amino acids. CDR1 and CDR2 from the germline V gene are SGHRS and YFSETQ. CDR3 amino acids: CASSTGTAMNTEAFF. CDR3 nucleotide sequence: TGCGCCAGCAGCACAGGGACCGCCATGAACACTGAAGCTTTCTTT. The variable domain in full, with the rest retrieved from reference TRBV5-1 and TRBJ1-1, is KAGVTQTPRYLIKTRGQQVTLSCSPISGHRSVSWYQQTPGQGLQFLFEYFSETQRNKGNFPGRFSGRQFSNSRSEMNVSTLELGDSALYLCASSTGTAMNTEAFFGQGTRLTVV.

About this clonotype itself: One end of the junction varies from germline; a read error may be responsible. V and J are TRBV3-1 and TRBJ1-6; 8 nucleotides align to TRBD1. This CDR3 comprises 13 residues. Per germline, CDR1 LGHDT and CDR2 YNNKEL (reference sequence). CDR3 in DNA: TGTGCCAGCAGCCCGACAGGGGATTCACCCCCCCACTTT. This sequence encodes CASSPTGDSPPHF.

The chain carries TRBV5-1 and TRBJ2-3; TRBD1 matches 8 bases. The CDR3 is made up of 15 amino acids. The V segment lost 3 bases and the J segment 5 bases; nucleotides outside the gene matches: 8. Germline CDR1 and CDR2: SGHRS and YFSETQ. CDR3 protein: CASSSEAQGVDTQYF. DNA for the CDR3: TGCGCCAGCAGCTCGGAGGCACAGGGGGTAGATACGCAGTATTTT.

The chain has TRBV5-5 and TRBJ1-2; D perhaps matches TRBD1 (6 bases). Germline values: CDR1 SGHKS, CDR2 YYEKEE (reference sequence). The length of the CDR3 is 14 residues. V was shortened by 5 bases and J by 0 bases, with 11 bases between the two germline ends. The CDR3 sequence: CASSEQGTNYGYTF. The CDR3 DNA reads TGTGCCAGCAGTGAGCAGGGGACTAACTATGGCTACACCTTC.

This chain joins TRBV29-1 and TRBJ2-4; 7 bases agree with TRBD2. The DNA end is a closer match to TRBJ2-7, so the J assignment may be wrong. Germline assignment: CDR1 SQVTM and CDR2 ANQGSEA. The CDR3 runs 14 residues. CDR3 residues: CSVEFGTGGYEQYF. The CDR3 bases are TGCAGCGTTGAATTCGGGACGGGGGGATACGAGCAGTACTTC.

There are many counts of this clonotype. DNA for the CDR3: TGTGCCAGCAGTCCAGGGAGGGGCTACACCTTC. Amino acids: CASSPGRGYTF. The rearrangement uses TRBV12-3 or TRBV12-4 and TRBJ1-2; a weak D match, TRBD1 (5 bases). There are 11 residues in the CDR3. V lost 5 bases to trimming and J lost 8 bases, with 9 bases between them.

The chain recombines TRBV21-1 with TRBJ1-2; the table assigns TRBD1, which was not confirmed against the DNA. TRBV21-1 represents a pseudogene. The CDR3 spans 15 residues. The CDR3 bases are TGTGCCAGCGTTACAACAGGTTCTCGGTCTCTAGGCTACACCTTC. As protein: CASVTTGSRSLGYTF.

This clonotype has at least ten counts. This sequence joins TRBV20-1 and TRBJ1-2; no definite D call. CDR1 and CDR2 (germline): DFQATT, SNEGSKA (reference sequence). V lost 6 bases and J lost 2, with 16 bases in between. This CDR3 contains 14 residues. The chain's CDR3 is CSAGGSLMNYGYTF. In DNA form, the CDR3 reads TGCAGTGCCGGAGGGTCTTTGATGAACTATGGCTACACCTTC.

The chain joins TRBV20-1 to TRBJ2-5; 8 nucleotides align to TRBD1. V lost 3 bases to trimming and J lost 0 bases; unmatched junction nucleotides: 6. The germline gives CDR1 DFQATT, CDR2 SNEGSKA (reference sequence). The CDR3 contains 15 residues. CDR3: CSARDRAWYQETQYF. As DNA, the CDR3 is TGCAGTGCTAGGGACAGGGCCTGGTACCAAGAGACCCAGTACTTC.

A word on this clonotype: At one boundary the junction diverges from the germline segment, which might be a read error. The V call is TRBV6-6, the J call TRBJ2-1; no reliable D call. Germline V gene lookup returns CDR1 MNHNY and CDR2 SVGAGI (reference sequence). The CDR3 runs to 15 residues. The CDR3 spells CTSTLKGSSYNEQFF. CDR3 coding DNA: TGTACCAGCACCCTCAAGGGATCCTCCTACAATGAGCAGTTCTTC.

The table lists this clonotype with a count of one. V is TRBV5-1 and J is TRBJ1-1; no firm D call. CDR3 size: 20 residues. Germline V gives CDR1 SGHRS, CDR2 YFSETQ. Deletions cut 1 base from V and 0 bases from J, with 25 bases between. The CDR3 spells CASSLRLGGFSSFMNTEAFF. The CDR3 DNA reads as TGCGCCAGCAGCTTGAGGCTGGGCGGGTTCTCCTCTTTCATGAACACTGAAGCTTTCTTT.